The 25 T cell receptor beta chains in this list originate from one sample, sequenced in a study of control samples from healthy donors and cancer patients. Repertoires were generated with immunoSEQ multiplex PCR, while TCRdb's copy carries only in-frame clones and drops some. Of 85,000 to 95,000 clones listed, around 82% are singletons. The sample comprised blood. The receptors here all came from a woman aged 60-75 years in good health.

This clone has just one count. DNA for the CDR3: TGCGCCAGCAGAACGACCGGGACAGGGGGCACTGAAGCTTTCTTT. Its protein product is CASRTTGTGGTEAFF. The V call is TRBV5-1, the J call TRBJ1-1, with 11 positions matching TRBD1. Germline CDR1 SGHRS, CDR2 YFSETQ. The CDR3 totals 15 residues. The J segment lost 4 bases and the V segment lost 5 bases, leaving 7 bases of the junction unmatched.

The sample holds many counts of this clone. The chain couples TRBV13 to TRBJ2-7; the D gene is possibly TRBD1 (6 bases). CDR1 and CDR2 from the germline V gene are PRHDT and FYEKMQ (reference sequence). The CDR3 spans 13 residues. The V and J ends lost 4 bases and 3 bases respectively, with 10 bases between them. This chain's CDR3 is CASSSDRSYEQYF. DNA for the CDR3: TGTGCCAGCAGCTCTGACAGGAGCTACGAGCAGTACTTC.

The V and J genes are TRBV6-5 and TRBJ1-2; 7 bases fit TRBD1. CDR1 is MNHEY and CDR2 is SVGAGI in the germline V gene. The CDR3 consists of 14 residues. The V gene end was trimmed by 7 bases and the J gene end by 0 bases; junction bases not matched to a gene: 5. CDR3 region: CASNGQATNYGYTF. CDR3 sequence (DNA): TGTGCCAGCAATGGACAGGCAACTAACTATGGCTACACCTTC.

This chain links TRBV7-2 with TRBJ2-7; TRBD2 aligns across 10 bases. CDR3 length: 15 residues. The V segment lost 1 base and the J segment 2 bases; nucleotides outside the gene matches: 2. Germline CDR1 and CDR2: SGHTA and FQGNSA. The CDR3 reads CASSLGAGGAYEQYF. The CDR3 DNA reads as TGTGCCAGCAGCTTAGGAGCGGGGGGGGCCTACGAGCAGTACTTC.

The rearrangement uses TRBV5-1 and TRBJ2-3, with D possibly TRBD1 on 6 matching bases. The ends were cut back, 0 bases at V and 6 bases at J, with 11 bases in the middle. The CDR3 sequence is 14 residues long. CDR1 is SGHRS, CDR2 YFSETQ, per germline. The CDR3 DNA follows: TGCGCCAGCAGCTTGGGGACCCAGGGGGATACGCAGTATTTT. The encoded protein is CASSLGTQGDTQYF.

The rearrangement uses TRBV4-1 and TRBJ1-5, with 9 bases lining up with TRBD1. The CDR3 extends over 15 amino acids. Trimming cost V 3 bases and J 4 bases; bases outside gene matches: 4. Per germline, CDR1 MGHRA and CDR2 YSYEKL. This CDR3 is CASSHLDRGNQPQHF. CDR3 DNA sequence: TGCGCCAGCAGCCACTTAGACAGGGGGAATCAGCCCCAGCATTTT.

CDR3 DNA sequence: TGTGCCACCAGTGATTCCTCAGGGAGGACAGATACGCAGTATTTT. This sequence encodes CATSDSSGRTDTQYF. The rearrangement uses TRBV24-1 and TRBJ2-3; D is possibly TRBD2 (6 bases). The V gene lost 2 bases and the J gene lost 3 bases, with 11 bases spanning the gap. The CDR3 is 15 amino acids. Germline values: CDR1 KGHDR, CDR2 SFDVKD.

The rearrangement joins TRBV19 to TRBJ2-7; 7 bases fit TRBD1. The germline gives CDR1 LNHDA, CDR2 SQIVND (reference sequence). The ends lost 5 bases at V and 4 bases at J; junction bases unmatched: 11. This CDR3 has 15 residues. The CDR3 sequence: CASSDRDSLTYEQYF. Written as DNA, the CDR3 is TGTGCCAGTAGTGACCGGGACAGCCTAACTTACGAGCAGTACTTC.

This clone was detected a few times. The chain is built from TRBV9 and TRBJ1-3; 9 positions match TRBD1. Trimming removed 2 bases from V and 2 bases from J; junction bases left unmatched: 8. Per germline, CDR1 SGDLS and CDR2 YYNGEE. This CDR3 spans 17 amino acids. The CDR3 is CASSVGQGKAPGNTIYF. CDR3 DNA sequence: TGTGCCAGCAGCGTGGGACAGGGAAAGGCCCCTGGAAACACCATATATTTT.

With regard to this clone: Different DNA sequences within this sample yield the same CDR3. The genes are TRBV11-3 and TRBJ1-1; no definite D call. V lost 1 base and J lost 5, with 8 bases in between. The CDR3 is 13 residues long. CDR1 and CDR2 (germline): SGHNT, YENEEA. The CDR3 sequence: CASSLGLRTEAFF. CDR3 in DNA: TGTGCCAGCAGCTTAGGCCTTCGGACTGAAGCTTTCTTT. The entire variable domain, with the rest obtained from reference TRBV11-3 and TRBJ1-1, is as follows: EAGVVQSPRYKIIEKKQPVAFWCNPISGHNTLYWYLQNLGQGPELLIRYENEEAVDDSQLPKDRFSAERLKGVDSTLKIQPAELGDSAVYLCASSLGLRTEAFFGQGTRLTVV.

This rearrangement joins TRBV11-2 to TRBJ2-1, with 10 bases aligning to TRBD2. J gave up 3 bases and V 1 base, and 9 bases lay outside the gene matches. Germline V gene sequence: CDR1 SGHAT, CDR2 FQNNGV. The CDR3 totals 18 residues. The CDR3 region has the DNA TGTGCCAGCAGCTTAGTTTTCCTAGCGGGGGACAACTACAATGAGCAGTTCTTC. Amino acids: CASSLVFLAGDNYNEQFF.

The chain employs TRBV12-3 or TRBV12-4 and TRBJ1-6, with D unresolved. V was shortened by 3 bases and J by 7 bases, with 4 bases between the two germline ends. The CDR3 is 12 amino acids. The CDR3 loop is CASSFLNSPLHF. In nucleotides, the CDR3 is TGTGCCAGCAGTTTTTTGAATTCACCCCTCCACTTT.

The chain uses TRBV9 and TRBJ2-2, with D possibly being TRBD1 (6 bases). The germline V and J ends were trimmed by 3 bases and 0 bases, with 9 bases remaining between them. The CDR3 loop spans 15 amino acids. Looked up from germline, CDR1 is SGDLS and CDR2 is YYNGEE. The chain's CDR3 is CASSGGQSNTGELFF. In DNA form, the CDR3 reads TGTGCCAGCAGCGGGGGGCAATCGAACACCGGGGAGCTGTTTTTT.

The rearrangement uses TRBV2 and TRBJ2-7, with TRBD1 matching over 9 bases. Trimming at V came to 8 bases and at J to 7 bases, leaving 12 bases not matched to a gene. The CDR3 has 14 residues. Germline V CDR1 and CDR2: SNHLY, FYNNEI. CDR3 sequence (DNA): TGTGCCAGCCTACGGGGGACAGGGTATCGGGAGCAGTACTTC. Protein product: CASLRGTGYREQYF.

The V gene is TRBV6-5, the J gene TRBJ1-1; 7 bases are a match to TRBD1. Losses at the gene ends were 6 bases for V and 3 bases for J; bases not matched to a gene: 4. This CDR3 is built from 13 residues. The germline CDR1 and CDR2 sequences are MNHEY and SVGAGI. The CDR3 bases are TGTGCCAGCAGCAGGGGGGCGGACACTGAAGCTTTCTTT. This gives the protein CASSRGADTEAFF.

In its sample, this clone was seen a few times. The J gene is TRBJ1-5, the V gene TRBV18, with 7 bases matching TRBD1. CDR3 length: 16 amino acids. Looked up from germline, CDR1 is KGHSH and CDR2 is LQKENI. J gave up 2 bases and V 3 bases, and 7 bases lay outside the gene matches. CDR3 sequence: CASSPYEGAGNQPQHF. The CDR3 bases are TGTGCCAGCTCACCTTACGAGGGGGCGGGCAATCAGCCCCAGCATTTT.

This clone was counted at least ten times. The rearrangement joins TRBV5-5 to TRBJ1-3, with D uncertain. CDR1 is SGHKS, CDR2 YYEKEE, per germline (reference sequence). The ends were cut back, 0 bases at V and 0 bases at J, with 4 bases in the middle. The CDR3 sequence is 14 residues long. This chain's CDR3 is CASSLENSGNTIYF. The DNA of the CDR3 is TGTGCCAGCAGCTTGGAGAACTCTGGAAACACCATATATTTT.

The V and J genes are TRBV28 and TRBJ1-3; D gene unclear. The CDR3 runs to 13 residues. Germline CDR1 is MDHEN and CDR2 is SYDVKM. V was clipped by 6 bases and J by 2 bases, with 8 bases between them. The CDR3, as DNA: TGTGCCAGCAGACAGATGGCTGGAAACACCATATATTTT. Amino acids: CASRQMAGNTIYF. The full variable domain, completed using reference TRBV28 and TRBJ1-3, is DVKVTQSSRYLVKRTGEKVFLECVQDMDHENMFWYRQDPGLGLRLIYFSYDVKMKEKGDIPEGYSVSREKKERFSLILESASTNQTSMYLCASRQMAGNTIYFGEGSWLTVV.

The CDR3 loop reads CASSTRTGNQPQHF. The CDR3, as DNA: TGTGCCAGCAGTACCCGGACAGGCAATCAGCCCCAGCATTTT. The rearrangement joins TRBV6-5 to TRBJ1-5, with D perhaps TRBD1 (6 bases). The germline CDR1 and CDR2 sequences are MNHEY and SVGAGI. The CDR3 totals 14 residues. Trimming took 5 bases from V and 2 from J, leaving 10 bases between them.

The chain is built from TRBV29-1 and TRBJ1-2; D gene uncertain. The V end was cut by 3 bases, the J end by 0 bases, with 8 bases between. Germline-derived CDR1 and CDR2 are SQVTM and ANQGSEA. The CDR3 spans 13 residues. The chain's CDR3 is CSVEVPTNYGYTF. The CDR3 DNA reads TGCAGCGTTGAGGTCCCTACTAACTATGGCTACACCTTC.

This clone has a single count. The rearrangement joins TRBV28 to TRBJ1-4; D is undetermined. Germline lookup yields CDR1 MDHEN and CDR2 SYDVKM. This CDR3 contains 17 residues. The germline V and J ends were trimmed by 6 bases and 0 bases, with 17 bases remaining between them. DNA of the CDR3: TGTGCCAGCAGGGACCCCCGGAAGGGAGCAACTAATGAAAAACTGTTTTTT. Encoded protein: CASRDPRKGATNEKLFF.

The chain couples TRBV7-2 to TRBJ2-1, with TRBD2 identical over 10 bases. This CDR3 is built from 16 residues. Per the germline V gene, CDR1 is SGHTA and CDR2 is FQGNSA. Germline trimming cut 1 base from V and 7 bases from J; bases unmatched to any gene: 7. The CDR3 DNA reads as TGTGCCAGCAGCTTAGGTAGCGGGGGGATCAGGAATGAGCAGTTCTTC. Protein: CASSLGSGGIRNEQFF.

This chain links TRBV7-2 with TRBJ1-2; TRBD1 is a possible D gene (6 bases). This CDR3 is built from 15 residues. V shed 4 bases and J shed 8 bases, with 20 bases lying between them. Looked up from germline, CDR1 is SGHTA and CDR2 is FQGNSA. In nucleotides, the CDR3 is TGTGCCAGCAGCTCGAGCGGGGGGGACAAAGGAGGCTACACCTTC. Encoded protein: CASSSSGGDKGGYTF.

This clone was detected a few times. CDR3 sequence: CASSQVLQNEKLFF. DNA of the CDR3: TGTGCCAGCAGCCAAGTTCTACAGAATGAAAAACTGTTTTTT. The rearrangement links TRBV14 to TRBJ1-4; D gene ambiguous. In germline, CDR1 is SGHDN, CDR2 FVKESK. CDR3 length: 14 amino acids. Trimming shortened V by 1 base and J by 5 bases, and 8 bases separated the two germline ends. The entire variable domain, with the rest obtained from reference TRBV14 and TRBJ1-4, is as follows: EAGVTQFPSHSVIEKGQTVTLRCDPISGHDNLYWYRRVMGKEIKFLLHFVKESKQDESGMPNNRFLAERTGGTYSTLKVQPAELEDSGVYFCASSQVLQNEKLFFGSGTQLSVL.

This rearrangement joins TRBV27 to TRBJ1-4; D not resolved. The V and J ends lost 5 bases and 8 bases respectively, with 12 bases between them. Germline CDR1 and CDR2: MNHEY and SMNVEV (reference sequence). The length of the CDR3 is 13 residues. Written as DNA, the CDR3 is TGTGCCAGCAGTCCTTACCCCCGGGAAAAACTGTTTTTT. This gives the protein CASSPYPREKLFF.